What follows are 30 T cell receptor beta chains derived from one specimen sequenced in a study of blood T cell repertoires in COVID-19. Repertoires were generated with immunoSEQ multiplex PCR, while TCRdb's copy carries only in-frame clones and drops some. The sample lists under 250,000 clones; 85% were seen once. The sequenced material came from PBMCs or T cells enriched from blood (not recorded which). These receptors were collected from a woman aged 45-59 years with acute COVID-19.

The rearrangement links TRBV9 to TRBJ2-7, with 9 bases identical to TRBD1. Trimming cost V 0 bases and J 6 bases; bases outside gene matches: 7. The CDR3 runs to 15 residues. Germline-derived CDR1 and CDR2 are SGDLS and YYNGEE. The CDR3 coding sequence is TGTGCCAGCAGCGTAGGGATGGGACAGGGATCCGAGCAGTACTTC. Its protein is CASSVGMGQGSEQYF.

V and J are TRBV30 and TRBJ1-1; no clear D. Per the germline V gene, CDR1 is GTSNPN and CDR2 is SVGIG (reference sequence). The CDR3 is made up of 14 amino acids. With 2 bases removed from V and 0 bases from J, the gap between germline ends came to 10 bases. This chain's CDR3 is CAWSKEGMNTEAFF. As DNA, the CDR3 is TGTGCCTGGAGTAAGGAGGGAATGAACACTGAAGCTTTCTTT.

The gene calls are TRBV9 and TRBJ1-3; tentative D call: TRBD1 (5 bases). Germline V gene sequence: CDR1 SGDLS, CDR2 YYNGEE. CDR3 length: 15 amino acids. The ends were cut back, 4 bases at V and 0 bases at J, with 11 bases in the middle. This chain's CDR3 is CASSTGGSSGNTIYF. CDR3 nucleotides: TGTGCCAGCAGCACCGGGGGTAGCTCTGGAAACACCATATATTTT. Supplemented by reference TRBV9 and TRBJ1-3, the full variable domain reads DSGVTQTPKHLITATGQRVTLRCSPRSGDLSVYWYQQSLDQGLQFLIQYYNGEERAKGNILERFSAQQFPDLHSELNLSSLELGDSALYFCASSTGGSSGNTIYFGEGSWLTVV.

The rearrangement joins TRBV6-5 to TRBJ1-2, with TRBD1 matching 7 bases. CDR1 and CDR2 from the germline V gene are MNHEY and SVGAGI. V dropped 2 bases and J dropped 4; count of bases not matched to a gene: 4. The CDR3 spans 14 residues. This CDR3 is CASSYRGQSYGYTF. CDR3 coding DNA: TGTGCCAGCAGTTACCGGGGACAGAGCTATGGCTACACCTTC.

J is TRBJ1-2 and V is TRBV6-5; no clear D. CDR1 MNHEY and CDR2 SVGAGI come from the germline V gene. V lost 2 bases to trimming and J lost 2 bases, with 12 bases between them. CDR3 length: 15 amino acids. The CDR3 nucleotides read TGTGCCAGCAGTTACGAGCGAGCTTCCAACTATGGCTACACCTTC. It codes for CASSYERASNYGYTF.

Note on this clone: In the same sample, other DNA sequences code for this CDR3. This chain links TRBV30 with TRBJ1-4; 11 bases agree with TRBD1. The CDR3 runs to 14 residues. V lost 3 bases and J lost 8; bases outside the gene matches: 5. The germline gives CDR1 GTSNPN, CDR2 SVGIG (reference sequence). CDR3 nucleotides: TGTGCCTGGAGCCCTGGGACAGGGGGAGAAAAACTGTTTTTT. Protein sequence: CAWSPGTGGEKLFF.

The rearrangement joins TRBV4-3 to TRBJ2-1; D not certain. The CDR3 loop spans 14 amino acids. The germline V gene has CDR1 LGHNA and CDR2 YSLEER. V was cut by 0 bases and J by 5 bases, with 8 bases left in between. The chain's CDR3 is CASSQDLRDNEQFF. CDR3 DNA: TGCGCCAGCAGCCAAGATCTTCGGGACAATGAGCAGTTCTTC.

The table lists this clone with a count of one. J is TRBJ1-6 and V is TRBV12-3 or TRBV12-4, with no clear D. CDR3 length equals 12 residues. With 3 bases removed from V and 10 bases from J, the gap between germline ends came to 7 bases. The CDR3 is CASSFRESPLHF. CDR3 DNA: TGTGCCAGCAGTTTCCGGGAATCACCCCTCCACTTT.

The V call is TRBV13, the J call TRBJ2-3, with TRBD1 identical over 9 bases. The CDR3 contains 16 residues. In germline, CDR1 is PRHDT, CDR2 FYEKMQ (reference sequence). Trimming took 5 bases from V and 5 from J; bases not matched to a gene: 11. CDR3 sequence: CASSPQQGQGGDTQYF. The CDR3 DNA is TGTGCCAGCAGCCCCCAACAGGGACAGGGAGGAGATACGCAGTATTTT.

V and J are TRBV6-1 and TRBJ1-1; tentative D call: TRBD1 (6 bases). Germline V gives CDR1 MNHNS, CDR2 SASEGT. V gave up 2 bases and J gave up 11 bases, with 12 bases separating them. This CDR3 has 12 amino acids. The CDR3 here is CASSERDIAAFF. In nucleotides, the CDR3 is TGTGCCAGCAGTGAAAGGGACATAGCCGCTTTCTTT.

V is TRBV5-6 and J is TRBJ1-4, with 8 nucleotides matching TRBD1. The CDR3 consists of 16 residues. J was trimmed by 4 bases and V by 1 base; bases with no gene match: 6. CDR1 is SGHDT and CDR2 is YYEEEE in the germline V gene. DNA for the CDR3: TGTGCCAGCAGCTTGCTCCAGGGGGCCGGTAATGAAAAACTGTTTTTT. Protein product: CASSLLQGAGNEKLFF.

The chain recombines TRBV20-1 with TRBJ2-1; 13 nucleotides match TRBD2. The junction had 12 bases not matched to a gene; V was cut back by 3 bases and J by 10 bases. CDR3 size: 16 residues. CDR1 is DFQATT, CDR2 SNEGSKA, per germline (reference sequence). This chain's CDR3 is CSASLTSGGPLGEQFF. The CDR3 DNA sequence: TGCAGTGCTAGTTTGACTAGCGGGGGGCCCTTAGGCGAGCAGTTCTTC.

This sequence joins TRBV6-5 and TRBJ1-1; a possible D gene is TRBD1 (5 bases). Germline V gene sequence: CDR1 MNHEY, CDR2 SVGAGI. Trimming took 7 bases from V and 4 from J, leaving 13 bases between them. CDR3 size: 13 residues. In nucleotides, the CDR3 is TGTGCCAGCATCAAACAGGAGGGCACTGAAGCTTTCTTT. This codes for CASIKQEGTEAFF.

The chain employs TRBV19 and TRBJ2-5, with TRBD1 matching over 11 bases. V shed 10 bases and J 5 bases; nucleotides not matched to a gene: 15. CDR1 and CDR2 (germline): LNHDA, SQIVND (reference sequence). The CDR3 extends over 16 amino acids. The CDR3, as DNA: TGTGCCACCCGTGGACTTTGGACAGGGGGCAGGGAGACCCAGTACTTC. It yields the protein CATRGLWTGGRETQYF.

Note on this clone: Other DNA sequences within the sample encode an identical CDR3. The J gene is TRBJ2-3, the V gene TRBV7-9; the match to TRBD2 covers 7 bases. Germline V lookup: CDR1 SEHNR, CDR2 FQNEAQ (reference sequence). V trimming: 1 base; J trimming: 0 bases; junction bases outside the gene matches: 4. The CDR3 spans 16 residues. CDR3 DNA sequence: TGTGCCAGCAGCTTAGGCGGGGGATCTAGCACAGATACGCAGTATTTT. This gives the protein CASSLGGGSSTDTQYF.

The rearrangement links TRBV30 to TRBJ2-5; TRBD2 agrees at 10 bases. This CDR3 has 15 amino acids. The ends lost 4 bases at V and 1 base at J; junction bases unmatched: 6. Looked up from germline, CDR1 is GTSNPN and CDR2 is SVGIG (reference sequence). CDR3 region: CAWMSERGGQETQYF. DNA for the CDR3: TGTGCCTGGATGAGCGAGCGGGGGGGCCAAGAGACCCAGTACTTC. The variable domain in full, completed from reference TRBV30 and TRBJ2-5, reads SQTIHQWPATLVQPVGSPLSLECTVEGTSNPNLYWYRQAAGRGLQLLFYSVGIGQISSEVPQNLSASRPQDRQFILSSKKLLLSDSGFYLCAWMSERGGQETQYFGPGTRLLVL.

J is TRBJ1-4 and V is TRBV5-5; 7 positions match TRBD1. This CDR3 has 15 residues. Germline CDR1 SGHKS, CDR2 YYEKEE (reference sequence). J gave up 6 bases and V 0 bases, and 5 bases lay outside the gene matches. The CDR3: CASSLDGRGDEKLFF. CDR3 nucleotides: TGTGCCAGCAGCTTGGATGGCAGGGGGGATGAAAAACTGTTTTTT.

V gene TRBV10-3 combines with J gene TRBJ1-1; D call uncertain. CDR1 is ENHRY and CDR2 is SYGVKD in the germline V gene. Between the trimmed V and J ends, which lost 5 bases and 1 base, there was a span of 8 bases. This CDR3 region has 13 residues. Here the CDR3 reads CAISQNRNTEAFF. The CDR3 nucleotides read TGTGCCATCAGTCAAAATAGGAACACTGAAGCTTTCTTT.

The genes are TRBV19 and TRBJ1-6; maybe TRBD1 (6 bases). The CDR3 runs to 16 residues. V was cut by 2 bases and J by 0 bases, with 8 bases left in between. Germline V gene data show CDR1 as LNHDA and CDR2 as SQIVND (reference sequence). The DNA of the CDR3 is TGTGCCAGTAGTATACAGGGGAGCTCCTATAATTCACCCCTCCACTTT. This codes for CASSIQGSSYNSPLHF.

This clone was counted a single time. The genes are TRBV28 and TRBJ1-4; possible D gene TRBD1, 6 bases. V dropped 5 bases and J dropped 3 bases, with 16 bases sitting between them. This CDR3 is 16 amino acids long. Germline CDR1 and CDR2: MDHEN and SYDVKM. The DNA for the CDR3 is TGTGCCAGCAGTGGTGTAGGGGGGGGAGCTAATGAAAAACTGTTTTTT. Its protein product is CASSGVGGGANEKLFF.

V is TRBV30 and J is TRBJ1-5; TRBD1 matches at 7 bases. This CDR3 has 13 residues. The V gene's germline CDR1 is GTSNPN and CDR2 SVGIG (reference sequence). Trimming at V came to 4 bases and at J to 2 bases, leaving 2 bases not matched to a gene. The CDR3 nucleotides read TGTGCCTGGACCAGGGGGGGCAATCAGCCCCAGCATTTT. The encoded protein is CAWTRGGNQPQHF.

The chain employs TRBV5-1 and TRBJ2-1, with a tentative D call TRBD2 (6 bases). V shed 3 bases and J shed 4 bases, with 8 bases lying between them. Germline CDR1 SGHRS, CDR2 YFSETQ. The length of the CDR3 is 13 residues. The CDR3 reads CASSSRGYNEQFF. In DNA, the CDR3 is TGCGCCAGCAGCTCTCGGGGGTACAATGAGCAGTTCTTC.

In its sample, this clone was seen a few times. Other DNA sequences in the same sample also yield this CDR3. The genes are TRBV5-4 and TRBJ2-3, with 7 bases aligning to TRBD2. The CDR3 contains 14 residues. Germline loops: CDR1 SGHNT, CDR2 YYREEE (reference sequence). V was pared by 2 bases and J by 1 base, with 1 base of the junction left unmatched. The CDR3: CASSLSGGTDTQYF. The DNA for the CDR3 is TGTGCCAGCAGCTTAAGCGGGGGCACAGATACGCAGTATTTT.

The V call is TRBV21-1, the J call TRBJ2-3; the table's D call TRBD1 went unverified against the DNA. TRBV21-1 counts as a pseudogene. The CDR3 spans 17 residues. DNA of the CDR3: TGTGCCAGCAGCAAGGGGGGCAACAGGGGGCGCACAGATACGCAGTATTTT. Encoded protein: CASSKGGNRGRTDTQYF.

This rearrangement joins TRBV6-5 to TRBJ2-1; 9 nucleotides agree with TRBD2. This CDR3 contains 15 residues. V dropped 5 bases and J dropped 8; count of bases not matched to a gene: 10. CDR1 is MNHEY and CDR2 is SVGAGI in the germline V gene. This chain's CDR3 is CASSTWRGGSDEQFF. The DNA of the CDR3 is TGTGCCAGCAGTACCTGGCGGGGGGGATCGGATGAGCAGTTCTTC.

This chain connects TRBV11-2 to TRBJ1-1; the match to TRBD1 covers 7 bases. J was trimmed by 0 bases and V by 6 bases; bases with no gene match: 1. CDR3 size: 13 residues. Germline V gives CDR1 SGHAT, CDR2 FQNNGV. CDR3 coding DNA: TGTGCCAGCAGTGACAGGGTGAACACTGAAGCTTTCTTT. This sequence encodes CASSDRVNTEAFF.

V usage is TRBV12-5 and J usage is TRBJ1-5, with TRBD1 matching 8 bases. Germline CDR1 LGHNT, CDR2 FRNRAP. The CDR3 is 15 residues long. Trimming took 1 base from V and 5 from J; bases not matched to a gene: 4. CDR3 nucleotides: TGTGCTAGTGGTTTGGGACAGGGGCGACATCAGCCCCAGCATTTT. Residues: CASGLGQGRHQPQHF.

The rearrangement joins TRBV20-1 to TRBJ2-3; D is unresolved. The CDR3 is 11 residues long. The germline V gene has CDR1 DFQATT and CDR2 SNEGSKA (reference sequence). The CDR3 DNA is TGCAGCCCGCGGTCCACAGATACGCAGTATTTT. It codes for CSPRSTDTQYF.

The chain combines TRBV10-3 with TRBJ2-2; 8 bases fit TRBD1. This CDR3 is 13 amino acids long. Germline V gene data show CDR1 as ENHRY and CDR2 as SYGVKD. The V gene end was trimmed by 10 bases and the J gene end by 3 bases; junction bases not matched to a gene: 4. CDR3 protein: CATHRGDTGELFF. DNA for the CDR3: TGTGCCACACACAGGGGGGACACCGGGGAGCTGTTTTTT.

The chain carries TRBV6-5 and TRBJ1-2; 10 nucleotides match TRBD1. With 6 bases clipped from V and 5 bases from J, the junction kept 9 bases outside the gene matches. This CDR3 has 15 amino acids. CDR1 is MNHEY, CDR2 SVGAGI, per germline. In DNA, the CDR3 is TGTGCCAGCAGCTTCCTGACAGGGGGCGGTTATGGCTACACCTTC. Translating it yields CASSFLTGGGYGYTF.